The 26 T cell receptor beta chains presented below share a single source sample, sequenced in a study of PD-L1 blockade in urothelial cancer. Time point defined: pretreatment peripheral blood. The protocol was immunoSEQ multiplex PCR, while the TCRdb copy is restricted to in-frame clones and leaves out a portion. The sample holds tens of thousands of clones; approximately 80% are singletons and the top ten take more than 5.5%. Source: PBMCs, taken around atezolizumab (anti-PD-L1) treatment. Source of these receptors: a man aged 65 to 79 with urothelial cancer.

The genes are TRBV11-2 and TRBJ2-7; 9 positions match TRBD1. The V and J ends lost 5 bases and 1 base, in that order; junction bases with no gene match: 6. The CDR3 runs to 15 residues. The germline gives CDR1 SGHAT, CDR2 FQNNGV. The CDR3 sequence: CASSPRTGESYEQYF. CDR3 nucleotides: TGTGCCAGCAGCCCCCGGACAGGGGAGTCCTACGAGCAGTACTTC.

This clone occurred a few times. The chain uses TRBV9 and TRBJ1-2; the match to TRBD1 covers 7 bases. V shed 3 bases and J 0 bases; nucleotides not matched to a gene: 14. CDR3 length: 18 amino acids. Per germline, CDR1 SGDLS and CDR2 YYNGEE. CDR3 sequence: CASSAASGQVETNYGYTF. In DNA form, the CDR3 reads TGTGCCAGCAGCGCCGCTTCAGGACAGGTGGAAACTAACTATGGCTACACCTTC.

The chain combines TRBV6-1 with TRBJ1-1, with no clear D. Germline assignment: CDR1 MNHNS and CDR2 SASEGT. The length of the CDR3 is 14 residues. The V and J ends lost 1 base and 6 bases respectively, with 12 bases between them. The CDR3 here is CASSEGAQTAEAFF. As DNA, the CDR3 is TGTGCCAGCAGTGAAGGGGCGCAAACCGCTGAAGCTTTCTTT.

The rearrangement joins TRBV6-5 to TRBJ1-3; D is undetermined. This CDR3 has 15 amino acids. Trimming took 6 bases from V and 1 from J, leaving 13 bases between them. Looked up from germline, CDR1 is MNHEY and CDR2 is SVGAGI. CDR3 residues: CASSPWGGSGNTIYF. The CDR3 DNA reads TGTGCCAGCAGCCCCTGGGGAGGATCTGGAAACACCATATATTTT.

This chain joins TRBV18 and TRBJ1-5; 8 bases fit TRBD1. The CDR3 consists of 15 residues. CDR1 and CDR2 from the germline V gene are KGHSH and LQKENI. V lost 3 bases and J lost 4; bases outside the gene matches: 5. The CDR3 loop is CASSPQGAHNQPQHF. The CDR3 DNA reads TGTGCCAGCTCACCCCAGGGGGCTCATAATCAGCCCCAGCATTTT.

This clone was seen once. The chain couples TRBV1 to TRBJ1-1; the D call of TRBD1 is as the table states it, not checked on the DNA. TRBV1 is termed a pseudogene. The CDR3 runs to 15 residues. CDR3 residues: CTSSQGMEGATEAFF. DNA of the CDR3: TGCACCAGCAGCCAAGGAATGGAGGGGGCGACTGAAGCTTTCTTT.

V is TRBV9 and J is TRBJ2-6; 7 bases align to TRBD2. Germline CDR1 SGDLS, CDR2 YYNGEE. V lost 7 bases to trimming and J lost 0 bases; unmatched junction nucleotides: 7. This CDR3 contains 16 residues. The CDR3 spells CASGGTTGSGANVLTF. CDR3 DNA sequence: TGTGCCAGCGGGGGGACTACGGGCTCTGGGGCCAACGTCCTGACTTTC.

A few counts support this clone. This chain uses TRBV5-6 with TRBJ2-5; D is unresolved. The germline V gene encodes CDR1 SGHDT and CDR2 YYEEEE. The CDR3 spans 15 residues. The germline V and J ends were trimmed by 3 bases and 1 base, with 13 bases remaining between them. The CDR3 loop is CASSSLSTVQETQYF. CDR3 coding DNA: TGTGCCAGCAGCTCCCTATCTACAGTCCAAGAGACCCAGTACTTC.

The genes are TRBV18 and TRBJ1-2; 7 bases are a match to TRBD1. The trim removed 3 bases at V and 3 bases at J, leaving 7 bases unmatched. CDR1 is KGHSH and CDR2 is LQKENI in the germline V gene. The CDR3 contains 15 residues. This CDR3 reads CASSPETQGHYGYTF. The CDR3 DNA reads TGTGCCAGCTCACCGGAAACACAGGGGCACTATGGCTACACCTTC.

J is TRBJ2-1 and V is TRBV5-1; 7 positions agree with TRBD1. Per germline, CDR1 SGHRS and CDR2 YFSETQ. The CDR3 consists of 17 residues. V lost 0 bases and J lost 4; bases outside the gene matches: 10. The CDR3 DNA is TGCGCCAGCAGCTTGGGACAGGGAGTTTCTTGGTACAATGAGCAGTTCTTC. This codes for CASSLGQGVSWYNEQFF.

The CDR3 nucleotides read TGTGCCAGCAGCTTAGGAGCGGGGGGGTACAATGAGCAGTTCTTC. The encoded protein is CASSLGAGGYNEQFF. The chain is built from TRBV7-8 and TRBJ2-1; TRBD2 agrees at 10 bases. The CDR3 covers 15 residues. V dropped 1 base and J dropped 4; count of bases not matched to a gene: 1. Germline V gives CDR1 SGHVS, CDR2 FQNEAQ.

V usage is TRBV11-2 and J usage is TRBJ2-1; 8 positions agree with TRBD2. The CDR3 has 13 amino acids. V lost 3 bases, J lost 9 bases, and 4 bases stayed unmatched. Germline V gene data show CDR1 as SGHAT and CDR2 as FQNNGV. The CDR3 DNA follows: TGTGCCAGCAGCTTCCTTGGACTAGCTGAGCAGTTCTTC. Encoded protein: CASSFLGLAEQFF.

This sequence joins TRBV18 and TRBJ2-5; the match to TRBD1 covers 10 bases. This CDR3 comprises 15 residues. Unmatched junction bases numbered 4, after V lost 1 base and J lost 5 bases. Germline assignment: CDR1 KGHSH and CDR2 LQKENI. The CDR3 is CASSPRQGAVETQYF. In nucleotides, the CDR3 is TGTGCCAGCTCACCACGACAGGGGGCGGTGGAGACCCAGTACTTC.

V gene TRBV29-1 combines with J gene TRBJ2-7, with TRBD1 matching over 12 bases. The germline V gene encodes CDR1 SQVTM and CDR2 ANQGSEA. V lost 6 bases and J lost 5; bases outside the gene matches: 5. CDR3 length: 13 amino acids. CDR3 residues: CSVAGTGGHEQYF. The CDR3, as DNA: TGCAGCGTCGCCGGGACAGGGGGCCACGAGCAGTACTTC.

V gene TRBV19 combines with J gene TRBJ2-1; 11 nucleotides agree with TRBD2. The ends lost 6 bases at V and 4 bases at J; junction bases unmatched: 2. Germline CDR1 and CDR2: LNHDA and SQIVND (reference sequence). The CDR3 covers 14 residues. The CDR3 reads CASSTSGSYNEQFF. The CDR3 DNA sequence: TGTGCCAGTAGCACTAGCGGGAGTTACAATGAGCAGTTCTTC.

This clone appeared a few times. V gene TRBV13 combines with J gene TRBJ2-6; D unclear. The CDR3 extends over 14 amino acids. Germline CDR1 reads PRHDT; CDR2 reads FYEKMQ (reference sequence). Trimming cost V 5 bases and J 1 base, with 6 bases left between them. CDR3 amino acids: CASSLLSGANVLTF. In DNA, the CDR3 is TGTGCCAGCAGCCTCCTTTCTGGGGCCAACGTCCTGACTTTC.

This clone appeared a single time. V gene TRBV11-1 combines with J gene TRBJ2-7, with D uncertain. CDR1 and CDR2 (germline): SGHAT, FQDESV (reference sequence). V lost 2 bases, J lost 5 bases, and 4 bases lay in between. CDR3 length: 11 residues. CDR3 sequence reads: CASSLSNEQYF. CDR3 sequence (DNA): TGTGCCAGCAGCTTAAGCAACGAGCAGTACTTC.

The chain uses TRBV9 and TRBJ2-7; 7 bases are shared with TRBD2. J was trimmed by 3 bases and V by 0 bases; bases with no gene match: 6. The CDR3 is made up of 15 amino acids. Germline-derived CDR1 and CDR2 are SGDLS and YYNGEE. The CDR3 is CASSVGLAEHYEQYF. DNA for the CDR3: TGTGCCAGCAGCGTAGGACTAGCTGAACACTACGAGCAGTACTTC.

The chain couples TRBV7-2 to TRBJ2-7; tentative D call: TRBD2 (6 bases). This CDR3 contains 15 residues. V gave up 2 bases and J gave up 5 bases, with 16 bases separating them. CDR1 is SGHTA, CDR2 FQGNSA, per germline. CDR3 residues: CASSLLAGRSHEQYF. Written as DNA, the CDR3 is TGTGCCAGCAGCTTATTGGCGGGGAGGAGCCACGAGCAGTACTTC.

The V gene is TRBV2, the J gene TRBJ1-2; TRBD1 aligns across 8 bases. The V gene's germline CDR1 is SNHLY and CDR2 FYNNEI. The CDR3 has 16 amino acids. The trim removed 0 bases at V and 5 bases at J, leaving 8 bases unmatched. DNA for the CDR3: TGTGCCAGCAGTGAAGCAACCGGGACAGGCTCTTATGGCTACACCTTC. Its protein product is CASSEATGTGSYGYTF.

The chain joins TRBV6-5 to TRBJ2-1, with D possibly matching TRBD2 (5 bases). CDR1 and CDR2 from the germline V gene are MNHEY and SVGAGI. CDR3 length: 13 amino acids. V lost 7 bases and J lost 12, with 19 bases in between. DNA for the CDR3: TGTGCCAGCAATAACCCAGGAGGTGTTGCGCAGTTCTTC. It specifies CASNNPGGVAQFF.

The J gene is TRBJ2-7, the V gene TRBV5-6; 9 nucleotides agree with TRBD2. The V segment lost 4 bases and the J segment 3 bases; nucleotides outside the gene matches: 2. The CDR3 is made up of 13 amino acids. Germline lookup yields CDR1 SGHDT and CDR2 YYEEEE. The CDR3 DNA follows: TGTGCCAGCAGCAGACTAGCGGTCTACGAGCAGTACTTC. This gives the protein CASSRLAVYEQYF.

Notes on this clone: One end of the junction is discordant with germline, which a read error may explain. The chain carries TRBV4-2 and TRBJ1-5; D may be TRBD1 (6 bases). The V gene's germline CDR1 is LGHNA and CDR2 YNFKEQ. There are 13 residues in the CDR3. The CDR3 sequence: CASSQGRQEPQHF. The CDR3 DNA reads TGTGCCAGCAGTCAAGGGAGACAGGAGCCCCAGCATTTT.

This clone was observed a single time. The V and J genes are TRBV7-8 and TRBJ2-3; possible D gene TRBD1, 6 bases. The CDR3 extends over 13 amino acids. CDR1 is SGHVS and CDR2 is FQNEAQ in the germline V gene. V was trimmed by 3 bases and J by 6 bases, leaving 10 bases between them. The CDR3 sequence: CASSFNRVDTQYF. The CDR3 nucleotides are TGTGCCAGCAGCTTCAACAGGGTCGATACGCAGTATTTT.

This clone has more than one count but fewer than ten. V gene TRBV27 combines with J gene TRBJ1-2; 10 bases are a match to TRBD1. Germline CDR1 reads MNHEY; CDR2 reads SMNVEV (reference sequence). This CDR3 has 15 amino acids. J lost 8 bases, V lost 1 base, and 7 bases had no gene match. The CDR3 protein is CASSLLSRDRGGYTF. The CDR3 nucleotides are TGTGCCAGCAGTTTATTGTCCCGGGACAGGGGAGGCTACACCTTC.

This chain uses TRBV4-2 with TRBJ2-5; D possibly corresponds to TRBD2 (5 bases). Germline loops: CDR1 LGHNA, CDR2 YNFKEQ. Trimming left V 2 bases short and J 2 bases short, with 9 bases between. The CDR3 runs 14 residues. The CDR3 loop is CASSQRSGQETQYF. The CDR3 DNA is TGTGCCAGCAGCCAAAGGAGCGGACAAGAGACCCAGTACTTC.